These 9 T cell receptor beta chains came from one sample sequenced in a study of cytomegalovirus exposure and HLA in healthy donors. Researchers ran the PCR with 60 Vbeta and 13 Jbeta primers. Some clones are missing from TCRdb's copy, which holds only in-frame ones; the method was immunoSEQ multiplex PCR. The table includes roughly 150,000 clones, about two thirds detected once. Material: PBMCs. These receptors were obtained from a woman aged 55-70 years in good health and CMV-seropositive.

This clone occurred once. V and J are TRBV7-9 and TRBJ1-5, with 7 bases aligning to TRBD1. The germline V gene has CDR1 SEHNR and CDR2 FQNEAQ (reference sequence). The CDR3 is 14 residues long. Trimming cost V 4 bases and J 6 bases; bases outside gene matches: 6. CDR3 nucleotides: TGTGCCAGCAGCTCCGACAGGGATTTTCAGCCCCAGCATTTT. It translates to CASSSDRDFQPQHF.

The rearrangement links TRBV30 to TRBJ1-2; a weak D match, TRBD1 (5 bases). This CDR3 has 12 amino acids. Looked up from germline, CDR1 is GTSNPN and CDR2 is SVGIG (reference sequence). The V end was cut by 5 bases, the J end by 10 bases, with 17 bases between. CDR3 in DNA: TGTGCCTGGCGTCCGGGACCGGGAGACTACACCTTC. Translating gives CAWRPGPGDYTF.

The V call is TRBV11-3, the J call TRBJ2-2; weak D call: TRBD2 (5 bases). Germline V gene data show CDR1 as SGHNT and CDR2 as YENEEA. Between the trimmed V and J ends, which lost 1 base and 3 bases, there was a span of 9 bases. The CDR3 is 15 amino acids. As DNA, the CDR3 is TGTGCCAGCAGCTTAGGAGGGATGGACACCGGGGAGCTGTTTTTT. This sequence encodes CASSLGGMDTGELFF.

The gene calls are TRBV4-2 and TRBJ1-5; no clear D. The CDR3 contains 14 residues. The ends were cut back, 0 bases at V and 11 bases at J, with 14 bases in the middle. Germline lookup yields CDR1 LGHNA and CDR2 YNFKEQ. The CDR3 DNA follows: TGTGCCAGCAGCCAAGATCCCACCCCGGGAGCCCAGCATTTT. Amino acids: CASSQDPTPGAQHF.

The rearrangement joins TRBV18 to TRBJ1-4; 7 bases line up with TRBD1. Germline V gene lookup returns CDR1 KGHSH and CDR2 LQKENI. V shed 5 bases and J 6 bases; nucleotides not matched to a gene: 6. This CDR3 comprises 14 residues. DNA of the CDR3: TGTGCCAGCTCAAAAGGACAGGACCATGAAAAACTGTTTTTT. This sequence encodes CASSKGQDHEKLFF. Full variable domain (remainder filled in from reference TRBV18 and TRBJ1-4): NAGVMQNPRHLVRRRGQEARLRCSPMKGHSHVYWYRQLPEEGLKFMVYLQKENIIDESGMPKERFSAEFPKEGPSILRIQQVVRGDSAAYFCASSKGQDHEKLFFGSGTQLSVL.

This clone has a handful of counts. The J gene is TRBJ1-1, the V gene TRBV6-5, with 8 bases matching TRBD1. The length of the CDR3 is 12 residues. After removal of 4 bases from V and 6 bases from J, the junction contained 1 base not matched to a gene. Germline-derived CDR1 and CDR2 are MNHEY and SVGAGI. This CDR3 is CASSLQGAEAFF. CDR3 sequence (DNA): TGTGCCAGCAGTTTACAGGGGGCTGAAGCTTTCTTT.

The chain recombines TRBV27 with TRBJ1-2; 10 bases are a match to TRBD1. Germline V gene sequence: CDR1 MNHEY, CDR2 SMNVEV (reference sequence). V trimming: 0 bases; J trimming: 10 bases; junction bases outside the gene matches: 5. The CDR3 length is 14 residues. The chain's CDR3 is CASSLSTGGPSYTF. CDR3 bases: TGTGCCAGCAGTTTATCGACAGGGGGCCCCTCCTACACCTTC.

V and J are TRBV6-1 and TRBJ1-2, with 10 bases lining up with TRBD1. Germline values: CDR1 MNHNS, CDR2 SASEGT. The CDR3 spans 15 residues. J lost 4 bases, V lost 0 bases, and 2 bases had no gene match. The CDR3 region is CASSEARDRGYGYTF. CDR3 in DNA: TGTGCCAGCAGTGAAGCTAGGGACAGGGGCTATGGCTACACCTTC.

V gene TRBV10-3 combines with J gene TRBJ2-3, with TRBD2 matching 12 bases. Germline CDR1 reads ENHRY; CDR2 reads SYGVKD. The CDR3 is made up of 16 amino acids. Trimming took 6 bases from V and 0 from J; bases not matched to a gene: 4. The CDR3 nucleotides read TGTGCCATCAGCCAAGGACTAGCGGGGAGCACAGATACGCAGTATTTT. This codes for CAISQGLAGSTDTQYF.